The 2 T cell receptor beta chains presented below share a single source sample, sequenced in a study of type 1 regulatory T cells. One entry per CDR3 protein results from TCRdb running MiXCR on the reads. This table holds 15,000 to 20,000 distinct CDR3 sequences, roughly a tenth found once. The sequenced material came from CD4+ T cells, either the whole sample or a sorted fraction (not recorded which). These receptors all stem from a human donor in good health.

The gene calls are TRBV12-3 or TRBV12-4 and TRBJ2-1; D ambiguous. CDR3 length: 12 residues. Trimming pared 5 bases from V and 7 bases from J, leaving 9 bases between. The CDR3: CASSASRNEQFF. The CDR3 bases are TGTGCCAGCAGTGCCAGTCGTAATGAGCAGTTCTTC.

In this sample, this clonotype turned up many times. This chain links TRBV7-2 with TRBJ2-6; the D is unclear. CDR1 and CDR2 from the germline V gene are SGHTA and FQGNSA. The V end was cut by 5 bases, the J end by 0 bases, with 5 bases between. This CDR3 is 14 amino acids long. CDR3 nucleotide sequence: TGTGCCAGCAGCCGTAACTCTGGGGCCAACGTCCTGACTTTC. This encodes CASSRNSGANVLTF.